These T cell receptor beta chains were read from a single sample in a study of blood T cell repertoires in COVID-19. Assay: immunoSEQ multiplex PCR; the TCRdb copy retains only in-frame clones and omits some. The sample has more than 150,000 clones, 65% to 85% seen once. Sequenced material: peripheral blood. Receptors were obtained from a woman over 75 with acute or convalescent COVID-19. CDR3s include the opening cysteine and the closing phenylalanine or tryptophan. Fields, in order: V gene, D gene, CDR3 length, J gene, clone size, CDR3 protein, CDR3 DNA. The D gene is left open where the match is weak. Size values are once, few and many counts, or a class for expanded clones, and some rows have none.

TRBV4-1,.,17,TRBJ2-3,once,CASSLQGTGKGGNTQYF,TGCGCCAGCAGCCTTCAGGGGACAGGCAAGGGGGGGAATACGCAGTATTTT
TRBV30,.,15,TRBJ2-2,.,CAWSPPGIPTGELFF,TGTGCCTGGAGTCCTCCAGGCATCCCTACCGGGGAGCTGTTTTTT
TRBV5-4,TRBD1,15,TRBJ1-1,.,CASSPGTGANTEAFF,TGTGCCAGCAGCCCCGGGACAGGGGCGAACACTGAAGCTTTCTTT
TRBV11-2,.,11,TRBJ1-1,.,CASSLARMAFF,TGTGCCAGCAGCTTAGCCAGGATGGCTTTCTTT
TRBV6-5,TRBD1,14,TRBJ1-1,.,CASTPTGPNTEAFF,TGTGCCAGCACTCCGACAGGGCCTAACACTGAAGCTTTCTTT
TRBV6-1,TRBD2,15,TRBJ2-1,.,CASSDGAGVRNEQFF,TGTGCCAGCAGTGACGGAGCGGGAGTACGGAATGAGCAGTTCTTC
TRBV7-8,TRBD1,14,TRBJ1-2,.,CASSRGQLGYGYTF,TGTGCCAGCAGCAGGGGACAGTTGGGCTATGGCTACACCTTC
TRBV5-1,TRBD1,17,TRBJ2-1,.,CASSLFSTGTGVNEQFF,TGCGCCAGCAGCTTATTCTCCACCGGGACAGGGGTAAATGAGCAGTTCTTC
TRBV2,TRBD1,13,TRBJ1-2,.,CASTGTGGFGYTF,TGTGCCAGCACCGGGACAGGGGGTTTCGGCTACACCTTC
TRBV7-9,TRBD1,16,TRBJ1-2,many,CASSSPWTGPGGGYTF,TGTGCCAGCAGCTCCCCTTGGACAGGCCCCGGGGGTGGCTACACCTTC
TRBV7-8,TRBD1,15,TRBJ1-6,.,CASSSGQGANSPLHF,TGTGCCAGCAGCTCAGGCCAGGGGGCAAATTCACCCCTCCACTTT
TRBV5-6,TRBD1,15,TRBJ1-5,.,CASSSGTATNQPQHF,TGTGCCAGCAGCTCCGGGACAGCGACCAATCAGCCCCAGCATTTT
TRBV7-2,.,11,TRBJ1-1,.,CASSLAEAAFF,TGTGCCAGCAGCTTAGCGGAAGCGGCTTTCTTT
TRBV29-1,.,10,TRBJ1-1,few,CSVRQIEAFF,TGCAGCGTCCGACAGATTGAAGCTTTCTTT
TRBV6-5,.,13,TRBJ1-5,.,CATRSRINQPQHF,TGTGCCACCCGGAGTCGGATCAATCAGCCCCAGCATTTT
TRBV7-8,TRBD2,15,TRBJ2-5,.,CASSFLSGAQETQYF,TGTGCCAGCAGCTTTTTAAGCGGGGCACAAGAGACCCAGTACTTC
TRBV28,TRBD1,15,TRBJ2-1,.,CASSPGQGVYNEQFF,TGTGCCAGCAGTCCGGGACAGGGGGTTTACAATGAGCAGTTCTTC
TRBV5-1,TRBD2,15,TRBJ2-2,.,CASSLSLAGAGELFF,TGCGCCAGCAGCTTGTCTCTAGCGGGGGCCGGGGAGCTGTTTTTT
TRBV7-9,TRBD2,14,TRBJ2-1,many,CASSVLTSGNEQFF,TGTGCCAGCAGCGTTCTCACTAGCGGAAATGAGCAGTTCTTC
TRBV6-5,TRBD1,15,TRBJ2-2,.,CASTLRGTGAGELFF,TGTGCCAGCACCTTACGGGGGACAGGGGCGGGGGAGCTGTTTTTT
TRBV18,TRBD1,16,TRBJ1-5,.,CASSEQGAEVDQPQHF,TGTGCCAGCTCAGAACAGGGGGCTGAGGTTGATCAGCCCCAGCATTTT
TRBV2,.,14,TRBJ1-1,.,CASSEGRKGTEAFF,TGTGCCAGCAGTGAGGGCAGAAAGGGGACTGAAGCTTTCTTT
TRBV4-1,TRBD2,15,TRBJ2-1,.,CASSQRSSGDNEQFF,TGCGCCAGCAGCCAGCGGTCTAGCGGGGACAATGAGCAGTTCTTC
TRBV18,TRBD1,15,TRBJ1-3,few,CASSPSDRVGNTIYF,TGTGCCAGCTCACCCTCGGACAGGGTCGGAAACACCATATATTTT
TRBV11-2,.,13,TRBJ1-2,.,CASSPNSNYGYTF,TGTGCCAGCAGCCCCAATTCTAACTATGGCTACACCTTC
TRBV7-9,TRBD2,14,TRBJ2-7,.,CASSQSGRLYEQYF,TGTGCCAGCAGCCAGAGCGGGAGATTGTACGAGCAGTACTTC
TRBV12-5,TRBD2,15,TRBJ2-1,.,CASGWRTSGRNEQFF,TGTGCTAGTGGTTGGAGGACTAGCGGGAGAAATGAGCAGTTCTTC
TRBV6-5,.,15,TRBJ2-7,once,CASSYMGVRAYEQYF,TGTGCCAGCAGTTACATGGGCGTCAGGGCCTACGAGCAGTACTTC
TRBV29-1,TRBD1,17,TRBJ1-2,few,CSVERAGGSSANYGYTF,TGCAGCGTTGAAAGGGCAGGGGGCTCTTCCGCTAACTATGGCTACACCTTC
TRBV2,.,16,TRBJ1-6,.,CASIKETGGLYSPLHF,TGTGCCAGCATTAAGGAAACTGGGGGCCTCTATTCACCCCTCCACTTT
TRBV7-2,.,15,TRBJ1-1,.,CASSRPRGSNTEAFF,TGTGCCAGCAGCCGCCCCAGGGGATCGAACACTGAAGCTTTCTTT
TRBV5-1,.,11,TRBJ2-7,.,CASSLGDEQYF,TGCGCCAGCAGCTTGGGAGACGAGCAGTACTTC
TRBV2,.,13,TRBJ1-1,.,CASSEVQNTEAFF,TGTGCCAGCAGTGAGGTACAGAACACTGAAGCTTTCTTT
TRBV29-1,.,12,TRBJ1-1,.,CSASGGITEAFF,TGCAGCGCCAGCGGGGGCATCACTGAAGCTTTCTTT
TRBV11-3,TRBD2,20,TRBJ2-3,.,CASSRGGEGLAGRSTDTQYF,TGTGCCAGCAGCCGAGGGGGAGAGGGACTAGCGGGGCGAAGCACAGATACGCAGTATTTT
TRBV19,TRBD1,19,TRBJ1-1,.,CASSSKGSRGRLWNTEAFF,TGTGCCAGTAGTAGTAAGGGATCCAGGGGGCGGTTGTGGAACACTGAAGCTTTCTTT
TRBV7-2,.,15,TRBJ1-5,.,CASSPSGQRIQPQHF,TGTGCCAGCAGCCCCTCAGGACAGAGGATACAGCCCCAGCATTTT
TRBV10-1,.,14,TRBJ2-1,.,CASSEPEGRNEQFF,TGCGCCAGCAGTGAACCGGAGGGCCGCAATGAGCAGTTCTTC
TRBV12-3/TRBV12-4,.,13,TRBJ2-1,.,CAVSLNLKTGCVF,TGTGCCGTCTCCCTCAACTTGAAGACTGGGTGTGTCTTC
TRBV5-1,.,12,TRBJ2-7,.,CASSQDSYEQYF,TGCGCCAGCAGTCAGGACTCCTACGAGCAGTACTTC
TRBV19,.,12,TRBJ2-1,.,CASSIQAGQEFF,TGTGCCAGTAGTATTCAAGCCGGTCAGGAGTTCTTC
TRBV6-6,.,15,TRBJ1-1,once,CASSTPGSQNTEAFF,TGTGCCAGCAGTACCCCGGGATCCCAGAACACTGAAGCTTTCTTT
TRBV3-1/TRBV3-2,TRBD2,12,TRBJ2-1,.,CASSHREGGQFF,TGTGCCAGCAGCCACAGGGAGGGTGGGCAGTTCTTC
TRBV7-9,.,15,TRBJ2-7,.,CASSFFSGAVYEQYF,TGTGCCAGCAGCTTCTTCAGTGGGGCAGTCTACGAGCAGTACTTC
TRBV30,.,14,TRBJ2-3,.,CAWRYSGVTDTQYF,TGTGCCTGGAGGTACTCCGGGGTTACAGATACGCAGTATTTT
TRBV3-1/TRBV3-2,.,14,TRBJ1-1,.,CASSQRRAHTEAFF,TGTGCCAGCAGCCAACGGAGGGCGCACACTGAAGCTTTCTTT